This TCR beta chain was sequenced during a study of cytomegalovirus exposure and HLA in healthy donors. Overall study results and limits: Indistinguishable V segments such as TRBV6-2 and TRBV6-3 were excluded.

This clone appeared a single time. No antigen is known for it. PCR primers comprised 60 Vbeta and 13 Jbeta primers. The data were produced by immunoSEQ multiplex PCR, yet TCRdb's version contains in-frame clones alone and is incomplete. The sample carries over 85,000 clones, around 82% recorded once. Trimming removed 4 bases from V and 0 bases from J, with 11 bases in between. Germline V gene data show CDR1 as SGHNT and CDR2 as YYREEE (reference sequence). The CDR3 runs to 15 residues. This receptor was identified in a man aged 35 to 55 in good health and CMV-seronegative. Input material: PBMCs. The rearrangement joins TRBV5-4 to TRBJ2-1; D is possibly TRBD2 (5 bases). CDR3 region: CASSRDYSSYNEQFF. The CDR3 bases are TGTGCCAGCAGCAGAGACTATAGCTCCTACAATGAGCAGTTCTTC.